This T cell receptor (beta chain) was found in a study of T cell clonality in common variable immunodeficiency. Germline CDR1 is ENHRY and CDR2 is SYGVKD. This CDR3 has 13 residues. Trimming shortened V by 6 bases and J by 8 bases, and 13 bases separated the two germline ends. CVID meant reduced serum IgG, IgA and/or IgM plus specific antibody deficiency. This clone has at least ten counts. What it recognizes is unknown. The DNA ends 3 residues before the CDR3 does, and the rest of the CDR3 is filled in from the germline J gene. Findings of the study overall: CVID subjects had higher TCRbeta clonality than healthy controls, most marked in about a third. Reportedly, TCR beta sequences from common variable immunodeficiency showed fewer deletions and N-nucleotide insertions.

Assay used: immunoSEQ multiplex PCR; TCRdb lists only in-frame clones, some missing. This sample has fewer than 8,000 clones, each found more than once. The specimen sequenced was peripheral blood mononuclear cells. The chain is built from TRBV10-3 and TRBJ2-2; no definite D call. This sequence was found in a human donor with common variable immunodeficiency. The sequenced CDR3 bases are TGTGCCATCAGCGATGTCCCGCAGGGGGAG. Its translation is CAISDVPQGE. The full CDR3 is CAISDVPQGELFF.